This T cell receptor (beta chain) emerged from a study of T cells in localized non-small cell lung cancer. This clone was counted a few times. The junction and the germline gene differ at one end; a read error may be behind it. Assay: immunoSEQ multiplex PCR; the TCRdb copy retains only in-frame clones and omits some. The sample has approximately 800 clones, around 32% seen once. The germline CDR1 and CDR2 sequences are MNHGY and SAAAGT. CDR3 length equals 16 residues. The gene calls are TRBV6-8 and TRBJ2-3; 10 bases agree with TRBD2. The material was lung tumor tissue, obtained before any cancer treatment. The sequence derives from a male donor older than 55 with stage III lung adenocarcinoma. The CDR3 spells CASSDSSGGHTDTQYF. The DNA of the CDR3 is TGTGCCAGCAGTGACTCTAGCGGGGGACACACAGATACGCAGTATTTT.